The rows below give T cell receptor beta chains drawn from one sample of a study of technical replicates of blood from several donors. This table comes from immunoSEQ multiplex PCR, and its TCRdb copy is limited to in-frame clones, with some not included. The table records some 17,000 clones, about nine tenths of them present only once. The sequencing sample was made of PBMCs. These receptors came from a human donor in good health. The CDR3 runs from the conserved cysteine through the conserved F or W. D genes are given only for firm matches. Expanded clones get a size class; other rows say once, few or many, or leave the size out.

size	V	J	D	CDR3	DNA
.	TRBV5-4	TRBJ1-1	.	CASSPGGPINTEAFF	TGTGCCAGCAGCCCCGGGGGACCAATAAACACTGAAGCTTTCTTT
.	TRBV7-6	TRBJ2-5	TRBD2	CASSPWTSGELQETQYF	TGTGCCAGCAGCCCATGGACTAGCGGGGAGCTTCAGGAGACCCAGTACTTC
.	TRBV12-2	TRBJ1-4	.	CASRPPGQAPLAYHEKLFF	TGTGCAAGTCGCCCCCCGGGACAGGCCCCCCTAGCTTACCATGAAAAACTGTTTTTT
.	TRBV30	TRBJ2-6	.	CATDNSGANVLTF	TGTGCGACAGACAACTCTGGGGCCAACGTCCTGACTTTC
.	TRBV30	TRBJ2-5	TRBD2	CAWSSAGVPETQYF	TGTGCCTGGAGCTCAGCGGGAGTTCCAGAGACCCAGTACTTC
.	TRBV6-5	TRBJ2-3	TRBD1	CASRAGTGWTDTQYF	TGTGCCAGCAGAGCCGGGACAGGGTGGACAGATACGCAGTATTTT
.	TRBV6-5	TRBJ1-5	TRBD1	CASSEGQGFQPQHF	TGTGCCAGCAGTGAAGGACAGGGCTTTCAGCCCCAGCATTTT
.	TRBV19	TRBJ1-2	TRBD1	CASSIAAGGDYGYTF	TGTGCCAGTAGTATAGCGGCAGGGGGAGACTATGGCTACACCTTC
.	TRBV6-4	TRBJ2-5	TRBD2	CARPPLRGGLGETQYF	TGTGCCAGACCCCCACTCCGGGGAGGGTTGGGTGAGACCCAGTACTTC
.	TRBV19	TRBJ1-5	TRBD1	CASSIATRGRNQPQHF	TGTGCCAGTAGTATAGCGACCAGGGGGCGCAATCAGCCCCAGCATTTT
.	TRBV4-2	TRBJ2-7	TRBD1	CASSRTDRDEQYF	TGTGCCAGCAGCCGGACGGACAGGGACGAGCAGTACTTC
.	TRBV5-6	TRBJ2-2	.	CASSPGRRGLGGELFF	TGTGCCAGCAGCCCGGGGCGCAGGGGTCTTGGCGGGGAGCTGTTTTTT
.	TRBV19	TRBJ2-7	TRBD2	CASTPGGLAGDEQYF	TGTGCCAGTACCCCGGGGGGACTAGCGGGAGACGAGCAGTACTTC
once	TRBV6-1	TRBJ2-7	.	CASSEMWESSYEQYF	TGTGCCAGCAGTGAAATGTGGGAGAGCTCCTACGAGCAGTACTTC
.	TRBV29-1	TRBJ2-2	.	CSVEVRFGELFF	TGCAGCGTTGAAGTCCGTTTCGGGGAGCTGTTTTTT
.	TRBV10-2	TRBJ2-1	TRBD2	CATRLAGGNEQFF	TGCGCCACCCGACTAGCGGGAGGCAATGAGCAGTTCTTC
.	TRBV18	TRBJ2-1	TRBD1	CASSPGQGAGSSYNEQFF	TGTGCCAGCTCACCAGGACAGGGGGCCGGTAGCTCCTACAATGAGCAGTTCTTC
few	TRBV7-8	TRBJ1-1	.	CASSLVEGINTEAFF	TGTGCCAGCAGCTTAGTGGAGGGAATCAACACTGAAGCTTTCTTT
few	TRBV11-3	TRBJ1-1	.	CASSLGKGLNTEAFF	TGTGCCAGCAGCTTAGGTAAGGGGCTGAACACTGAAGCTTTCTTT
.	TRBV6-1	TRBJ1-2	.	CASSEADSYGYTF	TGTGCCAGCAGTGAAGCAGACAGCTATGGCTACACCTTC
.	TRBV11-2	TRBJ2-7	.	CASSIFLGDSYEQYF	TGTGCCAGCAGCATCTTCCTGGGCGACTCCTACGAGCAGTACTTC
.	TRBV7-2	TRBJ1-5	.	CASSFWTDSNQPQHF	TGTGCCAGCAGCTTTTGGACAGATAGCAATCAGCCCCAGCATTTT
.	TRBV5-8	TRBJ2-1	TRBD2	CASSVGLAGVWFNEQFF	TGTGCCAGCAGCGTAGGACTAGCGGGAGTGTGGTTCAATGAGCAGTTCTTC
few	TRBV7-9	TRBJ2-1	TRBD2	CASNLGGGVPSYNEQFF	TGTGCCAGCAATCTTGGGGGGGGTGTCCCCTCCTACAATGAGCAGTTCTTC
.	TRBV27	TRBJ1-5	.	CASSFTADSNQPQHF	TGTGCCAGCAGTTTCACCGCGGATAGCAATCAGCCCCAGCATTTT
.	TRBV27	TRBJ2-5	TRBD2	CASSSGGLAEETQYF	TGTGCCAGCAGTTCGGGGGGACTAGCGGAAGAGACCCAGTACTTC
.	TRBV28	TRBJ2-5	.	CASSLSLGGETQYF	TGTGCCAGCAGTTTAAGCCTAGGTGGGGAGACCCAGTACTTC
.	TRBV5-1	TRBJ1-2	.	CASSLEGQGAGYTF	TGCGCCAGCAGCTTGGAGGGCCAGGGCGCGGGCTACACCTTC
.	TRBV11-1	TRBJ2-1	TRBD2	CASSIDLSGLGNEQFF	TGTGCCAGCAGCATCGACCTTAGCGGGTTAGGGAATGAGCAGTTCTTC
once	TRBV7-2	TRBJ2-1	.	CASSLASAAYSYNEQFF	TGTGCCAGCAGCTTAGCGTCGGCGGCCTACTCCTACAATGAGCAGTTCTTC
.	TRBV6-5	TRBJ2-1	TRBD1	CASSYWTGGSENEQFF	TGTGCCAGCAGTTACTGGACAGGGGGGAGTGAGAATGAGCAGTTCTTC
.	TRBV5-1	TRBJ2-2	.	CASSLVSFANTGELFF	TGCGCCAGCAGCTTGGTTAGTTTCGCGAACACCGGGGAGCTGTTTTTT
.	TRBV2	TRBJ2-2	.	CASRAGTNTGELFF	TGTGCCAGCAGAGCCGGGACAAACACCGGGGAGCTGTTTTTT
.	TRBV29-1	TRBJ2-3	TRBD2	CSARLAGGPFASTDTQYF	TGCAGCGCCAGACTAGCGGGAGGGCCATTCGCTAGCACAGATACGCAGTATTTT
few	TRBV6-1	TRBJ1-2	.	CASSENLSRANYGYTF	TGTGCCAGCAGTGAAAATTTGAGCAGGGCCAACTATGGCTACACCTTC
.	TRBV7-3	TRBJ2-5	.	CASSPGWGHETQYF	TGTGCCAGCAGCCCCGGTTGGGGGCATGAGACCCAGTACTTC
.	TRBV6-5	TRBJ1-2	.	CASSTGFGYTF	TGTGCCAGCAGTACAGGGTTTGGCTACACCTTC
.	TRBV7-7	TRBJ2-2	TRBD2	CASSSSSGVGGELFF	TGTGCCAGCAGCTCGTCTAGCGGGGTTGGCGGGGAGCTGTTTTTT
.	TRBV19	TRBJ2-5	.	CASTPSGSETQYF	TGTGCCAGTACCCCTTCGGGTTCTGAGACCCAGTACTTC
.	TRBV7-2	TRBJ2-1	TRBD1	CASSSSTGSSYNEQFF	TGTGCCAGCAGCTCCTCGACAGGGAGCTCCTACAATGAGCAGTTCTTC
.	TRBV7-9	TRBJ2-7	.	CASSLDSFLSSYEQYF	TGTGCCAGCAGCTTAGATTCCTTTCTAAGCTCCTACGAGCAGTACTTC
.	TRBV28	TRBJ2-7	TRBD1	CASSMWGQGRDEQYF	TGTGCCAGCAGTATGTGGGGACAGGGTAGGGACGAGCAGTACTTC
few	TRBV6-1	TRBJ1-5	.	CASSANTQPQHF	TGTGCCAGCAGTGCAAACACTCAGCCCCAGCATTTT
.	TRBV29-1	TRBJ1-1	.	CSVVDRSAFF	TGCAGCGTCGTAGACAGGTCAGCTTTCTTT
.	TRBV6-4	TRBJ1-2	.	CASSDSRGGTGSHYTF	TGTGCCAGCAGTGACTCGAGGGGCGGTACAGGGTCCCACTACACCTTC
.	TRBV18	TRBJ1-3	TRBD1	CASSPPNRGAGNTIYF	TGTGCCAGCTCACCACCCAACAGGGGTGCTGGAAACACCATATATTTT
.	TRBV18	TRBJ2-3	TRBD2	CASSLTYSTSGFSDTQYF	TGTGCCAGCTCACTTACTTACTCGACTAGCGGGTTCTCAGATACGCAGTATTTT
.	TRBV19	TRBJ1-2	TRBD1	CASSISGGDYGYTF	TGTGCCAGTAGTATTTCAGGGGGCGACTATGGCTACACCTTC
.	TRBV5-4	TRBJ2-5	TRBD2	CASSRTSGSQETQYF	TGTGCCAGCAGCCGTACTAGCGGGAGCCAAGAGACCCAGTACTTC
.	TRBV5-1	TRBJ2-7	.	CASSPDTGSYEQYF	TGCGCCAGCAGCCCAGACACTGGATCCTACGAGCAGTACTTC
.	TRBV19	TRBJ1-2	.	CASSIGAHIGYTF	TGTGCCAGTAGTATAGGGGCCCATATTGGCTACACCTTC
.	TRBV18	TRBJ2-7	.	CASSRETRFHEQYF	TGTGCCAGCTCACGGGAGACTAGGTTCCACGAGCAGTACTTC
.	TRBV10-2	TRBJ1-5	.	CASSGDLNQPQHF	TGCGCCAGCAGTGGGGACTTGAATCAGCCCCAGCATTTT
.	TRBV6-5	TRBJ2-3	TRBD1	CASSTPGQGTDTQYF	TGTGCCAGCAGTACTCCGGGACAGGGAACAGATACGCAGTATTTT
once	TRBV5-1	TRBJ2-2	.	CASKTRENTGELFF	TGCGCCAGCAAAACCAGGGAAAACACCGGGGAGCTGTTTTTT
.	TRBV2	TRBJ2-7	.	CASRGGYEQYF	TGTGCCAGCAGGGGGGGCTACGAGCAGTACTTC
.	TRBV15	TRBJ2-7	TRBD2	CATSRGASGSESYEQYF	TGTGCCACCAGCAGAGGGGCTAGCGGGAGTGAATCCTACGAGCAGTACTTC
.	TRBV11-3	TRBJ2-7	.	CASSLMAGTYEQYF	TGTGCCAGCAGCTTAATGGCGGGAACCTACGAGCAGTACTTC
.	TRBV6-5	TRBJ1-2	.	CASRHRAYGYTF	TGTGCCAGCCGACACAGGGCCTATGGCTACACCTTC